This is a list of T cell receptor beta chains from one sample in a study of cytomegalovirus exposure and HLA in healthy donors. Sequenced by immunoSEQ multiplex PCR; TCRdb stores in-frame clones only, minus some. The data contain a few hundred thousand clones, around 80% of them singletons. Sequencing was done on a sample of PBMCs. The receptors here all came from a woman between 40 and 55 years old in good health and CMV-seronegative. Each CDR3 is given without its conserved first and last residue. D genes are given only for firm matches.

J	V	D	CDR3
TRBJ1-4	TRBV4-2	TRBD1	ASSLFGQERVLGGLF
TRBJ2-7	TRBV27	TRBD1	ASSLDRGDEQY
TRBJ1-1	TRBV5-1	-	ASSSQGEGTEAF
TRBJ2-1	TRBV28	TRBD2	ASSSLAGGYNEQF
TRBJ1-1	TRBV6-1	-	ASSEATGMNTEAF
TRBJ1-1	TRBV11-3	-	ASSLGPSLTANTEAF
TRBJ1-2	TRBV2	TRBD1	AGRDRGLDGYT
TRBJ2-5	TRBV5-4	TRBD2	ASSTKRGSQETQY
TRBJ1-1	TRBV6-5	-	ASSYSRGTREAF
TRBJ2-5	TRBV18	TRBD1	ASSRWTGQETQY
TRBJ2-3	TRBV7-3	TRBD2	ASSLSGGYTDTQY
TRBJ1-2	TRBV19	TRBD1	ASRHRGGGYGYT
TRBJ2-3	TRBV6-1	TRBD2	ASSEGLAGGVTDTQY
TRBJ1-4	TRBV7-6	TRBD1	ASTPRAGRGVEKLF
TRBJ2-1	TRBV18	TRBD1	ASSPPDRVHEQF
TRBJ1-1	TRBV28	TRBD1	ASSLTTGYTEAF
TRBJ1-1	TRBV14	-	ASSQVGGAEAF
TRBJ2-2	TRBV6-4	TRBD1	ASRGTGRGELF